This T cell receptor beta chain was recovered during a study of OX40 agonist ivuxolimab in advanced cancers. Overall study context: Dose-escalation subjects each had hepatocellular carcinoma, melanoma, renal cell or head and neck cancer.

The germline V gene encodes CDR1 SGHRS and CDR2 YFSETQ. The CDR3 covers 15 residues. V lost 3 bases and J 0 bases, leaving 12 bases between the germline ends. Sequencing used immunoSEQ multiplex PCR; TCRdb keeps in-frame clones, though not all of them. This repertoire shows around 57,000 clones, under 90% found once; its top ten account for 0.52%. This chain joins TRBV5-1 and TRBJ1-1; D not resolved. The input for sequencing was CD4+ or CD8+ T cells sorted from blood, taken in a trial of the OX40 agonist ivuxolimab. The TCR sequence derives from an adult with an advanced solid tumor such as melanoma, head and neck, liver or kidney cancer. The CDR3 DNA reads TGCGCCAGCAGCTCTGTGGGAGGCGTGAACACTGAAGCTTTCTTT. Amino acids: CASSSVGGVNTEAFF.